In this sample, the clone carrying this TCR beta chain turned up many times. The antigen remains unidentified. This CDR3 is built from 11 residues. CDR1 is SQVTM, CDR2 ANQGSEA, per germline. The J segment lost 7 bases and the V segment lost 4 bases, leaving 2 bases of the junction unmatched. Each donor who had ophthalmopathy showed moderate-to-severe activity, a CAS of ≥3, a NOSPECS of ≥4, and a duration under 3 months. Patients were left out if they had other autoimmune diseases, uncontrolled infections, pregnancy or lactation. The data belong to a study of Graves' ophthalmopathy and Graves' hyperthyroidism. For the study at large: There was a collection of peripheral blood at initial diagnosis, before any treatment.

Findings of the study overall: Blood shared most expanded thyroid clonotypes above 0.001 frequency.

Amplification of the TCR beta CDR3 regions used RNA transcripts (as template). The authors performed first-round RT-PCR with HTBI primers and then a second-round multiplex PCR. MiXCR, applied by TCRdb to the multiplex PCR reads, yields one record per CDR3 protein. Among about 220,000 distinct CDR3 sequences listed, approximately 21% were seen once. The sequenced sample consisted of peripheral blood. This sequence originates from a woman in her 50s with Graves' ophthalmopathy. The chain carries TRBV29-1 and TRBJ1-2; 8 bases are shared with TRBD1. The CDR3 sequence: CSVGQGAGYTF. The CDR3 nucleotides are TGCAGCGTTGGGCAGGGGGCTGGCTACACCTTC.